These T cell receptor beta chains were read from a single sample in a study of regulatory T cells in long-lasting Graves disease. TCRdb re-called the multiplex PCR reads with MiXCR, one entry per CDR3 protein. Of about 460,000 distinct CDR3 sequences listed, approximately 14% were seen once; the top ten hold over 15%. The same data also went into a second study, on T cells in Graves' hyperthyroidism and ophthalmopathy.

Sequencing was performed on peripheral blood mononuclear cells (PBMCs), taken at new diagnosis, from a patient treated with antithyroid drugs. The origin of the receptors is a woman between 45 and 65 years old with Graves disease. Both conserved end residues are part of each CDR3. The D gene is left open where the match is weak. Clone sizes are given selectively: once, few, many, or a class where the clone is expanded.

abundance	j_gene	v_gene	d_gene	CDR3aa	CDR3nt
NA	TRBJ2-2	TRBV9	NA	CASSQLGWYTGELFF	TGTGCCAGCAGCCAACTCGGGTGGTACACCGGGGAGCTGTTTTTT
NA	TRBJ2-4	TRBV10-3	TRBD1	CAISVGQAEVAKNIQYF	TGTGCCATCAGTGTGGGACAGGCGGAGGTAGCCAAAAACATTCAGTACTTC
many	TRBJ2-5	TRBV7-9	NA	CASSARGGQETQYF	TGTGCCAGCAGCGCGAGGGGCGGCCAAGAGACCCAGTACTTC
NA	TRBJ2-1	TRBV5-5	TRBD2	CASSFVSGRGEQFF	TGTGCCAGCAGTTTTGTTAGCGGGAGGGGGGAGCAGTTCTTC
many	TRBJ1-5	TRBV27	NA	CASSQSYSGGSNQPQHF	TGTGCCAGCAGTCAATCCTACTCGGGGGGGAGCAATCAGCCCCAGCATTTT
NA	TRBJ2-2	TRBV7-2	NA	CASQPWEETGFSGELFF	TGTGCCAGCCAGCCCTGGGAGGAGACAGGGTTTTCCGGGGAGCTGTTTTTT
many	TRBJ1-4	TRBV11-2	TRBD1	CASSPRDRGGLFF	TGTGCCAGCAGCCCCCGGGACAGGGGAGGACTGTTTTTT
many	TRBJ2-5	TRBV20-1	NA	CSAKTSQETQYF	TGCAGTGCTAAGACTAGCCAAGAGACCCAGTACTTC
many	TRBJ1-6	TRBV3-1	NA	CASSQGVSPLHF	TGTGCCAGCAGCCAAGGGGTCTCGCCCCTCCACTTT
NA	TRBJ2-1	TRBV27	NA	CASRPLAELTDNEQFF	TGTGCCAGCAGACCTTTAGCGGAACTCACTGACAATGAGCAGTTCTTC
many	TRBJ2-2	TRBV24-1	NA	CATSDPSGASNTGELFF	TGTGCCACCAGTGACCCGTCAGGGGCCTCGAACACCGGGGAGCTGTTTTTT
NA	TRBJ2-2	TRBV2	NA	CASSSGELFF	TGTGCCAGCAGTTCCGGGGAGCTGTTTTTT
few	TRBJ2-5	TRBV5-1	TRBD2	CASSEIAGEETQYF	TGCGCCAGCAGCGAAATAGCGGGAGAGGAGACCCAGTACTTC
few	TRBJ2-1	TRBV5-1	TRBD2	CASSSDVSGGSYNEQFF	TGCGCCAGCAGCTCGGATGTTAGCGGGGGCTCCTACAATGAGCAGTTCTTC
NA	TRBJ2-3	TRBV12-5	TRBD1	CASGLARTGGLADTQYF	TGTGCTAGTGGTTTGGCCCGAACAGGGGGCTTAGCAGATACGCAGTATTTT
few	TRBJ2-2	TRBV9	NA	CASSVRQEARPGELFF	TGTGCCAGCAGCGTACGACAGGAAGCCCGCCCCGGGGAGCTGTTTTTT
many	TRBJ2-2	TRBV2	TRBD2	CASRIIPTSGRDTGELFF	TGTGCCAGCAGGATCATTCCGACTAGCGGGAGGGACACCGGGGAGCTGTTTTTT
NA	TRBJ1-2	TRBV7-9	TRBD1	CASSLGTGPNYGYTF	TGTGCCAGCAGCTTAGGGACAGGGCCTAACTATGGCTACACCTTC
NA	TRBJ2-5	TRBV20-1	NA	CSARVSQETQYF	TGCAGTGCTAGAGTCAGTCAAGAGACCCAGTACTTC
many	TRBJ2-1	TRBV2	TRBD2	CASSSTSGGYNEQFF	TGTGCCAGCAGCTCCACTAGCGGGGGCTACAATGAGCAGTTCTTC
few	TRBJ2-6	TRBV12-5	TRBD1	CASGLVRDRGRHGSGANVLTF	TGTGCTAGTGGTTTGGTACGGGACAGGGGGCGTCATGGCTCTGGGGCCAACGTCCTGACTTTC
few	TRBJ2-5	TRBV5-1	NA	CASSFRQDWYQETQYF	TGCGCCAGCAGCTTCCGACAAGATTGGTACCAAGAGACCCAGTACTTC
many	TRBJ1-1	TRBV28	NA	CASNRNTEAFF	TGTGCCAGCAACAGGAACACTGAAGCTTTCTTT